This T cell receptor (beta chain) appears in the sequencing data of a study of beta chain bispecific antibodies for T cell cancers. Overall study: The leukemia lines expressed TRBV12-3 (Jurkat) and TRBV5-5 (HPB-ALL).

Germline V gene sequence: CDR1 MNHEY, CDR2 SMNVEV (reference sequence). This CDR3 region has 17 residues. The ends were cut back, 6 bases at V and 4 bases at J, with 23 bases in the middle. Whole-study findings and limits: The leukemia cells, rather than normal T cells, gave most of the targeted TRBV signal. The TRBV12-3 share of total TRBV signal fell more than 98% after anti-TRBV12 rather than anti-CD19 exposure.

This clonotype showed up many times. Its antigen remains unidentified. Libraries carried unique molecular identifiers used for clonotype counts. A single record per CDR3 protein comes from TCRdb applying MiXCR to the 5' RACE reads. The table records tens of thousands of distinct CDR3 sequences, around 2% of them present only once. T cells were expanded from blood mononuclear cells for 2 to 3 days with anti-CD3 OKT3 or CD3/CD28 beads. Jurkat-T cell coculture with anti-TRBV12, compared with an anti-CD19 control. Cocultures held 5 x 10^4 normal T cells, 5 x 10^4 targets, and bispecific antibody. This sequence originates from a human donor in good health. Some clones in this sample may be carry-over from other donors' samples. Specimen: healthy donor T cells cultured with leukemia cells, collected from a culture containing a bispecific antibody targeting TCR Vbeta12. The V and J genes are TRBV27 and TRBJ2-3; perhaps D is TRBD1 or TRBD2 (7 bases each). The CDR3 region is CASSHLPGQGGSDTQYF. Written as DNA, the CDR3 is TGTGCCAGCAGCCACCTGCCCGGGCAGGGGGGGTCAGATACGCAGTATTTT.